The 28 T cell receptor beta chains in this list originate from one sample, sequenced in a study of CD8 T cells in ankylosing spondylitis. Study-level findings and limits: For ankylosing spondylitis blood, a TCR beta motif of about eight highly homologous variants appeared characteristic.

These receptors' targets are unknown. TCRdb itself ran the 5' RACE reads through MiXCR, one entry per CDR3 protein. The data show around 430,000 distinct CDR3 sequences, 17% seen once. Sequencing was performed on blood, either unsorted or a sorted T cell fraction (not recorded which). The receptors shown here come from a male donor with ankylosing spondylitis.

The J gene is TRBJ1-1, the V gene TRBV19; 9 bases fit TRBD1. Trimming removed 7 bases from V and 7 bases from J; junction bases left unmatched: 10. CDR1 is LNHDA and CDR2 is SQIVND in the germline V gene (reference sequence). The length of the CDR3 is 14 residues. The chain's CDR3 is CASTPPGQGVEAFF. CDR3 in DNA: TGTGCCAGTACCCCACCGGGACAGGGCGTTGAAGCTTTCTTT.

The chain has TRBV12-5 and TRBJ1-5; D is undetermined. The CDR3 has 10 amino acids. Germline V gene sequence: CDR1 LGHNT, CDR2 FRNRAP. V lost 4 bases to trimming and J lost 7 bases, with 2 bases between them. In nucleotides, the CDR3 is TGTGCTAGTGGTTCACAGCCCCAGCATTTT. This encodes CASGSQPQHF.

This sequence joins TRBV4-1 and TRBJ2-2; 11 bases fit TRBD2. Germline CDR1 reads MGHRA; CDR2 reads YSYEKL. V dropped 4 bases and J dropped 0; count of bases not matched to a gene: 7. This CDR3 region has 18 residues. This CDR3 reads CASSLRSSGRSNTGELFF. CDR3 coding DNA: TGCGCCAGCAGCCTCCGATCTAGCGGGAGGTCGAACACCGGGGAGCTGTTTTTT.

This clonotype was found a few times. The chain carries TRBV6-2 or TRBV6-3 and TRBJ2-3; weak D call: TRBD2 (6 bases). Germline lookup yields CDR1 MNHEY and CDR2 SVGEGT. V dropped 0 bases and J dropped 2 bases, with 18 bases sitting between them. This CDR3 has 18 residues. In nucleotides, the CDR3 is TGTGCCAGCAGTTACTCGACCGGGAGCGCACGGATCACAGATACGCAGTATTTT. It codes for CASSYSTGSARITDTQYF.

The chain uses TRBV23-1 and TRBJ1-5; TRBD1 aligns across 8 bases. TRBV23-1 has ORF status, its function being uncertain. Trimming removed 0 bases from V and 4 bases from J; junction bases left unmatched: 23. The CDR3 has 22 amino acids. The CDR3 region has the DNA TGCGCCAGCAGTCAATCCTCCTCGACAGGGGACCGAGGCAGAAAACTAAATCAGCCCCAGCATTTT. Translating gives CASSQSSSTGDRGRKLNQPQHF.

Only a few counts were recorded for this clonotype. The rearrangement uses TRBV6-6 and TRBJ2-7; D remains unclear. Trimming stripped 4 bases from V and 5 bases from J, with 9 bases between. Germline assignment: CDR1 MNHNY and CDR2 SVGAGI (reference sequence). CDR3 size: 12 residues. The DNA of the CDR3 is TGTGCCAGCAGTTCCGATTCGGACGAGCAGTACTTC. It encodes CASSSDSDEQYF.

This CDR3 reads CASSQDGGPTEAFF. CDR3 DNA: TGCGCCAGCAGCCAAGATGGGGGGCCCACTGAAGCTTTCTTT. The rearrangement links TRBV4-3 to TRBJ1-1, with D perhaps TRBD1 (6 bases). In germline, CDR1 is LGHNA, CDR2 YSLEER. The ends were cut back, 0 bases at V and 4 bases at J, with 9 bases in the middle. This CDR3 contains 14 residues.

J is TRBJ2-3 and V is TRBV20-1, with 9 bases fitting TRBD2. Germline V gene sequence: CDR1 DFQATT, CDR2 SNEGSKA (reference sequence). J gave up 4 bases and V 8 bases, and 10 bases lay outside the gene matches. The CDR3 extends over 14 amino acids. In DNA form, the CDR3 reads TGCAGTCCTCTAAGCGGGAGGTGGGCAGATACGCAGTATTTT. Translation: CSPLSGRWADTQYF.

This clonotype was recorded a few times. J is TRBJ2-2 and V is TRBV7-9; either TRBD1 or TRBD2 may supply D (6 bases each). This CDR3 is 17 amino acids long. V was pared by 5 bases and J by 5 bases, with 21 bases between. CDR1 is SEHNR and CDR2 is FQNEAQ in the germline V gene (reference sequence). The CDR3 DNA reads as TGTGCCAGCAGCCCTAAAGGGGGGCAGGGAAAGACCGGGGAGCTGTTTTTT. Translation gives CASSPKGGQGKTGELFF.

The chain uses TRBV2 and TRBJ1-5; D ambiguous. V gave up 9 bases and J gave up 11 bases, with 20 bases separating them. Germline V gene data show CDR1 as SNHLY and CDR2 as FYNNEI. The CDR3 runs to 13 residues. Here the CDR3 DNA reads TGTGCCAGTTCCGGGTCCCAAGGATGGTCCCAGCATTTT. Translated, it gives CASSGSQGWSQHF.

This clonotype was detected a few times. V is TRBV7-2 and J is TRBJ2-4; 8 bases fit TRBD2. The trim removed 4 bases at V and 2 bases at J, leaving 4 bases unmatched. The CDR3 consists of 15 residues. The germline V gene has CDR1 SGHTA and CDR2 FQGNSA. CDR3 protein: CASSSGGASKNIQYF. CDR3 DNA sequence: TGTGCCAGCAGCTCGGGGGGGGCTTCCAAAAACATTCAGTACTTC.

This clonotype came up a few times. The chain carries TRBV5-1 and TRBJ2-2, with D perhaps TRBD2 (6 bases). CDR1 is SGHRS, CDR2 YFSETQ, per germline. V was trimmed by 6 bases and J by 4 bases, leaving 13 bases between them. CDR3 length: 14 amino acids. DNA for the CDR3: TGCGCCAGCAACCCTGGGGACTCCACCGGGGAGCTGTTTTTT. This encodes CASNPGDSTGELFF.

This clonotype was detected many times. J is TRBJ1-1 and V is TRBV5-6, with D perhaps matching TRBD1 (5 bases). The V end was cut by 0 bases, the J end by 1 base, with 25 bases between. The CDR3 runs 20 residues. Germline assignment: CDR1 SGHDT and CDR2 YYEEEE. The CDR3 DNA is TGTGCCAGCAGCTTGGCCGCAGGGTGGATGTCTAGGGATCAGAACACTGAAGCTTTCTTT. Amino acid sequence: CASSLAAGWMSRDQNTEAFF.

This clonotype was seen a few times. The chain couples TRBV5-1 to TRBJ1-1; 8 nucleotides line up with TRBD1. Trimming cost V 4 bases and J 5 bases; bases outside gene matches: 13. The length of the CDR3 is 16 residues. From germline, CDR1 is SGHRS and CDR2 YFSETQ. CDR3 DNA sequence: TGCGCCAGCAGCGATCCAGGGGGCGCAAGGTTGACTGAAGCTTTCTTT. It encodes CASSDPGGARLTEAFF.

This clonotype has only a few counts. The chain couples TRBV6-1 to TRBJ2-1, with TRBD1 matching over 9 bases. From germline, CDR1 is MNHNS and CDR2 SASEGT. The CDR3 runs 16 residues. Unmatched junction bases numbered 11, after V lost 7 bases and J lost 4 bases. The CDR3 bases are TGTGCCAGCACCCCCGCTGGGACAGGGAAGTACAATGAGCAGTTCTTC. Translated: CASTPAGTGKYNEQFF.

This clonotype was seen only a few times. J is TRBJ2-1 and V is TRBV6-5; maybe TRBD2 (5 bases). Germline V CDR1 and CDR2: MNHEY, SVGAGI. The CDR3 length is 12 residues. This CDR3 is CGENNGDNEQFF. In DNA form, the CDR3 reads TGTGGGGAGAACAACGGGGACAATGAGCAGTTCTTC.

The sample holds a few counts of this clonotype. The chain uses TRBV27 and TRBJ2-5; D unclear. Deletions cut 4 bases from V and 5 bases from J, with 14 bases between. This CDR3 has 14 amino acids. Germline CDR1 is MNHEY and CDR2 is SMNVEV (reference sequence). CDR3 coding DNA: TGTGCCAGCAGTTCCTTAAGTAGCTCCGAGACCCAGTACTTC. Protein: CASSSLSSSETQYF.

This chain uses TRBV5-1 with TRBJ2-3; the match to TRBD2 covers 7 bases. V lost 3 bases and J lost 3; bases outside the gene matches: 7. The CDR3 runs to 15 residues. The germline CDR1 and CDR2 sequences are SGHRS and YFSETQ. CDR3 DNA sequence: TGCGCCAGCAGCTCTAGCGGAACCTTAACAGATACGCAGTATTTT. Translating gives CASSSSGTLTDTQYF.

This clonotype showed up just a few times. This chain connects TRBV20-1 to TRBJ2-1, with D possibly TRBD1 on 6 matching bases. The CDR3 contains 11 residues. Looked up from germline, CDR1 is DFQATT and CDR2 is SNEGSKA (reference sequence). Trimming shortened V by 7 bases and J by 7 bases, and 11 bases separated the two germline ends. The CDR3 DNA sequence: TGCAGTGTCAGGGGTAAAAATGAGCAGTTCTTC. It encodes CSVRGKNEQFF.

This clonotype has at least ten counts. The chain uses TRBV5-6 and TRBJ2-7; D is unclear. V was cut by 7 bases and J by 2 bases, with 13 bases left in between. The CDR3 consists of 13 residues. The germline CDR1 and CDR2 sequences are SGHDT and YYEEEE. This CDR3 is CASRVARTYEQYF. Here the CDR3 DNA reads TGTGCCAGCCGCGTAGCCAGGACCTACGAGCAGTACTTC.

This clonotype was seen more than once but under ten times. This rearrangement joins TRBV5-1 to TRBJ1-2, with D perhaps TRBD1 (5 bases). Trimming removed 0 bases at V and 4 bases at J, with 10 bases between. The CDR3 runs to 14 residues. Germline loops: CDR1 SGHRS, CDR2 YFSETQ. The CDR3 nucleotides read TGCGCCAGCAGCTTGGAGGCGGGGCGCTATGGCTACACCTTC. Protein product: CASSLEAGRYGYTF.

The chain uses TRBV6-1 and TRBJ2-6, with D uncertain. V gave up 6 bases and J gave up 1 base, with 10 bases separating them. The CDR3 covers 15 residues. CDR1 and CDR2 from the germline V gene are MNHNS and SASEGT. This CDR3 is CASSPQASGANVLTF. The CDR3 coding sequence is TGTGCCAGCAGCCCACAAGCATCTGGGGCCAACGTCCTGACTTTC.

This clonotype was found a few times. CDR3 nucleotide sequence: TGTGCCAGCAGTGACCCCAGGAGGGTCAACAATGAGCAGTTCTTC. As protein: CASSDPRRVNNEQFF. V is TRBV25-1 and J is TRBJ2-1; possibly TRBD2 for D (6 bases). Germline lookup yields CDR1 MGHDK and CDR2 SYGVNS. V shed 3 bases and J shed 5 bases, with 14 bases lying between them. The CDR3 contains 15 residues.

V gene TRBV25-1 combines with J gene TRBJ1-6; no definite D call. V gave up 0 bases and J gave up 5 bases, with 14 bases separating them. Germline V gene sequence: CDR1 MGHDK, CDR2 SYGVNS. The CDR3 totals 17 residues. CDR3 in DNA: TGTGCCAGCAGTGAATATGGGGTGAGGGAGGATAATTCACCCCTCCACTTT. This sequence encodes CASSEYGVREDNSPLHF.

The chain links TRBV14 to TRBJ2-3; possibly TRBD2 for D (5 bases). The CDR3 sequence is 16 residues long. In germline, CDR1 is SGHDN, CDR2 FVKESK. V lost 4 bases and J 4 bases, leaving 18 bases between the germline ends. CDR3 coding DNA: TGTGCCAGCAGCCTCAACCCCGGGGTTCGGGCAGATACGCAGTATTTT. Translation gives CASSLNPGVRADTQYF. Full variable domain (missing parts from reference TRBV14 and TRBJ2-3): EAGVTQFPSHSVIEKGQTVTLRCDPISGHDNLYWYRRVMGKEIKFLLHFVKESKQDESGMPNNRFLAERTGGTYSTLKVQPAELEDSGVYFCASSLNPGVRADTQYFGPGTRLTVL.

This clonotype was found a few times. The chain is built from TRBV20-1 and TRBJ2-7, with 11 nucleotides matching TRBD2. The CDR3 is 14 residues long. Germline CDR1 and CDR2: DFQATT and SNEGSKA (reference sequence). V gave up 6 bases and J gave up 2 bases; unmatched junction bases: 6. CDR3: CSASSGRPPYEQYF. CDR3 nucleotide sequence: TGCAGTGCCTCTAGCGGGAGGCCCCCCTACGAGCAGTACTTC.

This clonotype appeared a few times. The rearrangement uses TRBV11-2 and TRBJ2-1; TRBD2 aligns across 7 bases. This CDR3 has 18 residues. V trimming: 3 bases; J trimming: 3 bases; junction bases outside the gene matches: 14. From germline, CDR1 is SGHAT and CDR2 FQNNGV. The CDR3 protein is CASSFVGLGGGDYNEQFF. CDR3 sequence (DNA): TGTGCCAGCAGCTTTGTTGGGTTGGGGGGAGGGGACTACAATGAGCAGTTCTTC. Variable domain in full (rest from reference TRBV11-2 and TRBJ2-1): EAGVAQSPRYKIIEKRQSVAFWCNPISGHATLYWYQQILGQGPKLLIQFQNNGVVDDSQLPKDRFSAERLKGVDSTLKIQPAKLEDSAVYLCASSFVGLGGGDYNEQFFGPGTRLTVL.

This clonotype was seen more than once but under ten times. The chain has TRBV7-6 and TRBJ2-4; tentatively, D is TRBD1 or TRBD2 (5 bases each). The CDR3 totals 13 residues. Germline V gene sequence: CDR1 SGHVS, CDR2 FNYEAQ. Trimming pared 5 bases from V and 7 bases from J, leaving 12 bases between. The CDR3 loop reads CASSVSEGNIQYF. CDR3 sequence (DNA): TGTGCCAGCAGCGTTAGCGAGGGGAACATTCAGTACTTC.